These 23 T cell receptor beta chains share one sample of origin, sequenced in a study of T-cell reconstitution after alpha-beta-depleted transplantation in children (dated by TCRdb to about 2016). The method was PCR. The sequencing machine was an Illumina HiSeq 2500. To normalize quantification of the TCRbeta repertoire, the TCR libraries were built with molecular barcoding that relied on unique molecular identifiers. Using fastp trimming at Q25 and MiXCR clonotype assembly, TCRdb reanalyzed the public sequencing data and kept in-frame beta chains. Duplicate CDR3 protein sequences are folded into a single record with the most common DNA and genes. The sample table contains roughly 500,000 distinct CDR3 sequences; only one count was recorded for about 31% of them. Of the sample, roughly 2.5% is held by the ten largest clones. The sample here was PBMCs from the stem cell graft donor, taken from the stem cell graft. These receptors were collected from a human donor who donated a stem cell graft to a child with aplastic anemia.

The chain employs TRBV29-1 and TRBJ2-3; D remains ambiguous. Trimming removed 2 bases from V and 0 bases from J, with 6 bases in between. The germline V gene has CDR1 SQVTM and CDR2 ANQGSEA. The CDR3 is 13 residues long. In DNA form, the CDR3 reads TGCAGCGTTGAAATGCGTAGCACAGATACGCAGTATTTT. It specifies CSVEMRSTDTQYF.

J is TRBJ1-1 and V is TRBV13; weak D call: TRBD1 (5 bases). Trimming removed 5 bases at V and 0 bases at J, with 13 bases between. This CDR3 is built from 15 residues. The germline V gene has CDR1 PRHDT and CDR2 FYEKMQ (reference sequence). The CDR3 DNA reads as TGTGCCAGCAGCACTTGGGACCGAGTGAACACTGAAGCTTTCTTT. Encoded protein: CASSTWDRVNTEAFF.

This clonotype was seen a few times. The gene calls are TRBV5-6 and TRBJ2-1; TRBD2 agrees at 7 bases. Germline trimming cut 3 bases from V and 5 bases from J; bases unmatched to any gene: 17. CDR1 is SGHDT, CDR2 YYEEEE, per germline. The CDR3 covers 18 residues. The CDR3 bases are TGTGCCAGCAGCTCACCTCGAACATACGGGAGGCTTGACAATGAGCAGTTCTTC. Amino acid sequence: CASSSPRTYGRLDNEQFF.

A few counts support this clonotype. CDR3 DNA: TGTGCCAGCTCACCATACCTCGGGGCTAGCGGGAGGGCGAATGAGCAGTTCTTC. It codes for CASSPYLGASGRANEQFF. The chain combines TRBV18 with TRBJ2-1; the match to TRBD2 covers 12 bases. Germline trimming cut 2 bases from V and 7 bases from J; bases unmatched to any gene: 12. The CDR3 totals 18 residues. Germline V lookup: CDR1 KGHSH, CDR2 LQKENI.

This clonotype was seen a handful of times. The rearrangement links TRBV7-2 to TRBJ2-7; weak D call: TRBD1 (5 bases). Between the trimmed V and J ends, which lost 5 bases and 3 bases, there was a span of 11 bases. Germline V lookup: CDR1 SGHTA, CDR2 FQGNSA. The CDR3 runs to 13 residues. CDR3 residues: CASSETELYEQYF. CDR3 DNA: TGTGCCAGCAGCGAGACAGAGCTCTACGAGCAGTACTTC.

This clonotype has just a few counts. V usage is TRBV7-2 and J usage is TRBJ1-2, with D unresolved. This CDR3 contains 14 residues. Between the trimmed V and J ends, which lost 2 bases and 4 bases, there was a span of 11 bases. The germline V gene encodes CDR1 SGHTA and CDR2 FQGNSA. The CDR3 spells CASSLMERGYGYTF. The CDR3 nucleotides read TGTGCCAGCAGCTTAATGGAACGGGGCTATGGCTACACCTTC. The full variable domain, completed using reference TRBV7-2 and TRBJ1-2, is GAGVSQSPSNKVTEKGKDVELRCDPISGHTALYWYRQSLGQGLEFLIYFQGNSAPDKSGLPSDRFSAERTGGSVSTLTIQRTQQEDSAVYLCASSLMERGYGYTFGSGTRLTVV.

V usage is TRBV5-1 and J usage is TRBJ2-3; the match to TRBD2 covers 8 bases. This CDR3 is built from 16 residues. Germline CDR1 SGHRS, CDR2 YFSETQ. Losses at the gene ends were 3 bases for V and 8 bases for J; bases not matched to a gene: 14. In DNA, the CDR3 is TGCGCCAGCAGCTCGGGCGGGAGGACTCGAGAAGGTACGCAGTATTTT. Encoded protein: CASSSGGRTREGTQYF.

The CDR3 sequence is CASSPVRTEQYF. CDR3 nucleotide sequence: TGTGCCAGCTCACCAGTACGGACGGAGCAGTACTTC. The J gene is TRBJ2-7, the V gene TRBV18; D is undetermined. From germline, CDR1 is KGHSH and CDR2 LQKENI. CDR3 length: 12 amino acids. V lost 2 bases and J lost 7, with 9 bases in between.

This rearrangement joins TRBV20-1 to TRBJ1-1, with D perhaps matching TRBD1 (5 bases). CDR1 and CDR2 from the germline V gene are DFQATT and SNEGSKA (reference sequence). CDR3 size: 11 residues. V was clipped by 4 bases and J by 4 bases, with 7 bases between them. CDR3 residues: CSAKGATEAFF. The DNA of the CDR3 is TGCAGTGCTAAAGGGGCCACTGAAGCTTTCTTT.

This clonotype has just a few counts. CDR3 in amino acids: CASSYSTPSGKYEQYF. CDR3 DNA: TGTGCCAGCAGTTACTCGACCCCCTCGGGAAAGTACGAGCAGTACTTC. The V and J genes are TRBV6-5 and TRBJ2-7; weak D call: TRBD2 (5 bases). V lost 0 bases and J 4 bases, leaving 16 bases between the germline ends. Germline CDR1 is MNHEY and CDR2 is SVGAGI. The CDR3 spans 16 residues.

This chain joins TRBV6-2 or TRBV6-3 and TRBJ2-7; 9 bases line up with TRBD2. Germline CDR1 is MNHEY and CDR2 is SVGEGT. V gave up 6 bases and J gave up 4 bases; unmatched junction bases: 22. The CDR3 has 19 amino acids. The CDR3 DNA sequence: TGTGCCAGCAGAGGACCCGGGACTAGCTTCTCTTACGCCTCTTACGAGCAGTACTTC. This encodes CASRGPGTSFSYASYEQYF.

In its sample, this clonotype was seen a few times. The chain carries TRBV4-3 and TRBJ1-2; D remains unclear. Per the germline V gene, CDR1 is LGHNA and CDR2 is YSLEER. The V end lost 1 base, the J end lost 4 bases, and 13 bases lay between the germline ends. The CDR3 consists of 15 residues. The chain's CDR3 is CASSQARERSYGYTF. For the CDR3, the DNA is TGCGCCAGCAGCCAAGCCCGAGAAAGGTCCTATGGCTACACCTTC.

The J gene is TRBJ2-1, the V gene TRBV5-4; 7 bases agree with TRBD2. With 4 bases clipped from V and 12 bases from J, the junction kept 13 bases outside the gene matches. Germline V lookup: CDR1 SGHNT, CDR2 YYREEE (reference sequence). The CDR3 consists of 14 residues. CDR3 nucleotide sequence: TGTGCCAGCAGCCTGGAGTCTAGCGGAAGGGGGCAGTTCTTC. It translates to CASSLESSGRGQFF.

The chain is built from TRBV19 and TRBJ1-2; D call uncertain. The CDR3 spans 16 residues. The V end lost 3 bases, the J end lost 4 bases, and 18 bases lay between the germline ends. Germline V gene sequence: CDR1 LNHDA, CDR2 SQIVND (reference sequence). CDR3 bases: TGTGCCAGTAGTATTGTGCGGCAGATCCTTGGCTATGGCTACACCTTC. It specifies CASSIVRQILGYGYTF.

The rearrangement links TRBV9 to TRBJ2-5; D may be TRBD1 or TRBD2 (5 bases each). CDR1 and CDR2 from the germline V gene are SGDLS and YYNGEE. The V end was cut by 0 bases, the J end by 4 bases, with 10 bases between. CDR3 size: 14 residues. DNA of the CDR3: TGTGCCAGCAGCGTAGCCTGGGGACCAGAGACCCAGTACTTC. This gives the protein CASSVAWGPETQYF.

Only a few counts were recorded for this clonotype. V is TRBV3-1 and J is TRBJ1-1; D possibly corresponds to TRBD1 (5 bases). Trimming left V 6 bases short and J 10 bases short, with 21 bases between. The germline V gene encodes CDR1 LGHDT and CDR2 YNNKEL (reference sequence). The CDR3 consists of 14 residues. The DNA for the CDR3 is TGTGCCAGCAGACCGGGACGGGAAGAGCGTGGAGCTTTCTTT. This sequence encodes CASRPGREERGAFF. The full variable domain, in which reference TRBV3-1 and TRBJ1-1 provide the parts outside the CDR3, is DTAVSQTPKYLVTQMGNDKSIKCEQNLGHDTMYWYKQDSKKFLKIMFSYNNKELIINETVPNRFSPKSPDKAHLNLHINSLELGDSAVYFCASRPGREERGAFFGQGTRLTVV.

This chain connects TRBV9 to TRBJ2-5; 8 bases line up with TRBD2. The trim removed 3 bases at V and 1 base at J, leaving 8 bases unmatched. CDR1 SGDLS and CDR2 YYNGEE come from the germline V gene. The CDR3 contains 16 residues. The DNA for the CDR3 is TGTGCCAGCAGCGCACCGGGACTAGGCTTCCAAGAGACCCAGTACTTC. Amino acids: CASSAPGLGFQETQYF.

The CDR3 spells CASSSGQRYYGYTF. The CDR3 DNA follows: TGTGCCAGCAGCTCCGGACAGAGGTACTATGGCTACACCTTC. V is TRBV7-2 and J is TRBJ1-2; a weak D match, TRBD1 (6 bases). Germline assignment: CDR1 SGHTA and CDR2 FQGNSA. V lost 4 bases to trimming and J lost 3 bases, with 12 bases between them. This CDR3 is built from 14 residues.

This clonotype appeared a few times. The rearrangement links TRBV7-2 to TRBJ2-1; 7 nucleotides match TRBD1. The CDR3 spans 16 residues. From germline, CDR1 is SGHTA and CDR2 FQGNSA. V was pared by 3 bases and J by 3 bases, with 8 bases of the junction left unmatched. The CDR3: CASSFRATGNYNEQFF. The CDR3 nucleotides are TGTGCCAGCAGCTTCAGAGCGACAGGGAACTACAATGAGCAGTTCTTC.

The rearrangement links TRBV15 to TRBJ1-1, with a possible D match to TRBD1 (5 bases). The V gene lost 1 base and the J gene lost 4 bases, with 10 bases spanning the gap. This CDR3 region has 14 residues. Germline-derived CDR1 and CDR2 are LNHNV and YYDKDF (reference sequence). CDR3 coding DNA: TGTGCCACCAGCAGAGTCGGGGGAGGCACTGAAGCTTTCTTT. Its translation is CATSRVGGGTEAFF.

Only a few counts were recorded for this clonotype. V usage is TRBV20-1 and J usage is TRBJ2-3, with TRBD2 identical over 14 bases. From germline, CDR1 is DFQATT and CDR2 SNEGSKA (reference sequence). J lost 5 bases, V lost 3 bases, and 1 base had no gene match. CDR3 length: 14 amino acids. CDR3 loop: CSASGLAGGDTQYF. The CDR3, as DNA: TGCAGTGCTAGTGGACTAGCGGGAGGAGATACGCAGTATTTT.

V usage is TRBV20-1 and J usage is TRBJ2-1; D is perhaps TRBD2 (5 bases). Germline CDR1 is DFQATT and CDR2 is SNEGSKA (reference sequence). With 6 bases removed from V and 4 bases from J, the gap between germline ends came to 19 bases. CDR3 length equals 15 residues. CDR3 nucleotides: TGCAGTGCCATTTATGGAGGAGGTGGATACAATGAGCAGTTCTTC. This encodes CSAIYGGGGYNEQFF.

The chain uses TRBV12-3 or TRBV12-4 and TRBJ2-6; the D gene is possibly TRBD1 (5 bases). Trimming took 6 bases from V and 0 from J, leaving 12 bases between them. The CDR3 is 16 residues long. CDR3 bases: TGTGCCAGCAGCCCTGACAGAGCCTCTGGGGCCAACGTCCTGACTTTC. Translating it yields CASSPDRASGANVLTF.